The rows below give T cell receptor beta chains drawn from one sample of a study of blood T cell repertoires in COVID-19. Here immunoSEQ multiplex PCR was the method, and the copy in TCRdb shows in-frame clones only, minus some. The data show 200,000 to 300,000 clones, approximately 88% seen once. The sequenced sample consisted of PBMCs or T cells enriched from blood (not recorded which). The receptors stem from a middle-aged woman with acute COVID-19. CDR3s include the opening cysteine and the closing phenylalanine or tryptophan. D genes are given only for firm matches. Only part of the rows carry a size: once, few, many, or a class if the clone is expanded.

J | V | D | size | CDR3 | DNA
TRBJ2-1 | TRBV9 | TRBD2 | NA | CASTPRGGTYNEQFF | TGTGCCAGCACCCCCCGGGGGGGAACCTACAATGAGCAGTTCTTC
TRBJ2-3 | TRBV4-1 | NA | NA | CASSQGWARGSVPDTQYF | TGCGCCAGCAGCCAAGGGTGGGCGCGGGGCTCTGTCCCAGATACGCAGTATTTT
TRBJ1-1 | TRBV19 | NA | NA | CASKRDMNTEAFF | TGTGCCAGTAAGAGGGATATGAACACTGAAGCTTTCTTT
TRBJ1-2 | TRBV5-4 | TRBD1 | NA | CASSPSLQDRDNYGYTF | TGTGCCAGCAGCCCGAGTCTTCAGGACAGGGATAACTATGGCTACACCTTC
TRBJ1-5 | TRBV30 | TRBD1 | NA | CAWVAPGQGSSGNQPQHF | TGTGCCTGGGTCGCCCCGGGACAGGGGAGTAGTGGCAATCAGCCCCAGCATTTT
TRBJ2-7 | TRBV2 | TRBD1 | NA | CASGIKGQLGTEQYF | TGTGCCAGCGGCATTAAGGGACAGTTGGGTACCGAGCAGTACTTC
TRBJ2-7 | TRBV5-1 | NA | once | CASSYRAVSYEQYF | TGCGCCAGCAGCTACAGGGCCGTCTCCTACGAGCAGTACTTC
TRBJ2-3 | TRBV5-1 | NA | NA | CASSLEGGGDTQYF | TGCGCCAGCAGCTTGGAGGGCGGAGGAGATACGCAGTATTTT
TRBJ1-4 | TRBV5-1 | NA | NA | CASSLGQGNEKLFF | TGCGCCAGCAGCTTGGGTCAGGGAAATGAAAAACTGTTTTTT
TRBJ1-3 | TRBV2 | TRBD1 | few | CASSQDRVQNGNTIYF | TGTGCCAGCAGCCAAGACAGGGTTCAAAATGGAAACACCATATATTTT
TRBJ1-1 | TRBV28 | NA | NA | CASSGGRANTEAFF | TGTGCCAGCAGTGGTGGCAGGGCGAACACTGAAGCTTTCTTT
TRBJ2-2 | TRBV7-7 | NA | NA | CASSPTRIADNTGELFF | TGTGCTAGCAGCCCCACCCGGATAGCGGACAACACCGGGGAGCTGTTTTTT
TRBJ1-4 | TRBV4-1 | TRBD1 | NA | CASSRDPTGLGEKLFF | TGCGCCAGCAGCCGCGACCCGACAGGGTTGGGTGAAAAACTGTTTTTT
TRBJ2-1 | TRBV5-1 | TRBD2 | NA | CASCSTREGFRIDEQFF | TGCGCCAGCTGTTCAACCCGGGAGGGATTTCGGATAGATGAGCAGTTCTTC
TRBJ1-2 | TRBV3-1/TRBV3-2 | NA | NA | CASSQVHQVGGLQDGYTF | TGTGCCAGCAGCCAAGTTCATCAAGTCGGGGGATTACAGGACGGCTACACCTTC
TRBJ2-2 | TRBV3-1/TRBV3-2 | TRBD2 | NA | CASSPNSGRNTGELFF | TGTGCCAGCAGCCCTAACAGCGGGAGGAACACCGGGGAGCTGTTTTTT
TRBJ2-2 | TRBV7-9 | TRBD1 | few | CASSDPGTGGRTGELFF | TGTGCCAGCAGCGACCCCGGGACAGGGGGCAGAACCGGGGAGCTGTTTTTT
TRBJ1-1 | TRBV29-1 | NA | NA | CSVGDRSNTEAFF | TGCAGCGTTGGAGACAGGTCAAACACTGAAGCTTTCTTT